This T cell receptor beta chain was sequenced in a study of blood T cell repertoires in COVID-19. Across the whole study: COVID-19 samples from acute and convalescent phases originated in the United States, Italy and Spain. T cells, B-cell-depleted T cells, or PBMCs supplied cDNA or gDNA.

This CDR3 has 16 amino acids. Per germline, CDR1 SGHAT and CDR2 FQNNGV. V was trimmed by 5 bases and J by 2 bases, leaving 16 bases between them. How the authors handled the data: Using reference gene primer amplification, nucleated cell counts were estimated. The protocol was immunoSEQ multiplex PCR, while the TCRdb copy is restricted to in-frame clones and leaves out a portion. V and J calls and clone size come straight from that table; D and trimming were deduced from the DNA. This sample has 75,000 to 90,000 clones; 85% occur once, and the top ten carry more than 15%. Specimen: peripheral blood. The clonotype originates from an older man with active or convalescent COVID-19. This sequence joins TRBV11-2 and TRBJ2-1, with D maybe TRBD1 (6 bases). CDR3: CASSPQGGRTYNEQFF. CDR3 nucleotides: TGTGCCAGCAGCCCCCAAGGGGGACGGACCTACAATGAGCAGTTCTTC.